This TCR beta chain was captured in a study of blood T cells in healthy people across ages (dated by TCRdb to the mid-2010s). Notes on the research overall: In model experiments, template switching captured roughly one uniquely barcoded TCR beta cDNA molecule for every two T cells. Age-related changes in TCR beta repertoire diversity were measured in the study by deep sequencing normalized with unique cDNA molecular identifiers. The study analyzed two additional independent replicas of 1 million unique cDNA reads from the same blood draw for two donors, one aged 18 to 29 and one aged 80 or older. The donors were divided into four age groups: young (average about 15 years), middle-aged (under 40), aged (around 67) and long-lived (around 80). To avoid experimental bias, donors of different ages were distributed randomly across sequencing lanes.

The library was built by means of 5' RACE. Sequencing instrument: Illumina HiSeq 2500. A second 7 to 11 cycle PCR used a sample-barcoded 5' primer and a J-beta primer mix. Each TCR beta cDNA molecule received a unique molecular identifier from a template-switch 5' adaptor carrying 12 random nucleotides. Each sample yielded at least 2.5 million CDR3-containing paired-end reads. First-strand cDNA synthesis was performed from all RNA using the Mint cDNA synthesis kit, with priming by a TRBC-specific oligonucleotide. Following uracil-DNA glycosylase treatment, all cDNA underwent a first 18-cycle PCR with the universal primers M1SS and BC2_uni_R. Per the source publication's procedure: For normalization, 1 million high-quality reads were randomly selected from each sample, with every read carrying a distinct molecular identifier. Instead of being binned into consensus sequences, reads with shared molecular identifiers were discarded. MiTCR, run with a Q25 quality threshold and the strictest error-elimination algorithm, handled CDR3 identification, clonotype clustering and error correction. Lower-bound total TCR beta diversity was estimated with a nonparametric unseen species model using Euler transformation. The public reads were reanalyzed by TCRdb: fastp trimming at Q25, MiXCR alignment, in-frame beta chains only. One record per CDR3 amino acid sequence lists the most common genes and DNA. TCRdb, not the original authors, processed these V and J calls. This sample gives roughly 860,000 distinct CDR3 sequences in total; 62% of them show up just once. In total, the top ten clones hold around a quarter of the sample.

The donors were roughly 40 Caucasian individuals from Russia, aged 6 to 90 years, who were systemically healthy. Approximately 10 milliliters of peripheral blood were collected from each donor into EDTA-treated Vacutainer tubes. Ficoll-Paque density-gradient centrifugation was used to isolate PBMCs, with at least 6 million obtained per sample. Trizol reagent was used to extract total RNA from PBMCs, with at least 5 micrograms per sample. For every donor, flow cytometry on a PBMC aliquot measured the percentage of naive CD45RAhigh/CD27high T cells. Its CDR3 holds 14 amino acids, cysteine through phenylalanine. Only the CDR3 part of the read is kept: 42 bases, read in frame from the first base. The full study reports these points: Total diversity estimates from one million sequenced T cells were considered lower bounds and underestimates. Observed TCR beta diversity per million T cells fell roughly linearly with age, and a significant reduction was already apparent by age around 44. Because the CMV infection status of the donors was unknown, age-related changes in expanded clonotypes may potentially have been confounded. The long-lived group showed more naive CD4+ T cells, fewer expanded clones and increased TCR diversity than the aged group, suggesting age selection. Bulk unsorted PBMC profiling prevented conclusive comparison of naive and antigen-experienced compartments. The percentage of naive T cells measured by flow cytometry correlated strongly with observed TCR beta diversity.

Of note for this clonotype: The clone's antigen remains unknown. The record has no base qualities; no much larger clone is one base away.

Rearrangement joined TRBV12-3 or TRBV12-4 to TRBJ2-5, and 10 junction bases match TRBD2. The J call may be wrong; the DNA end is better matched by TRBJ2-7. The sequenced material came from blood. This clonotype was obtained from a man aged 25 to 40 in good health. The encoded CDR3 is CASSPSGGWYEQYF. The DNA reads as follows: TGTGCCAGCAGTCCTAGCGGGGGATGGTACGAGCAGTACTTC.